The 18 T cell receptor beta chains presented below share a single source sample, sequenced in a study of blood T cell repertoires in COVID-19 (dated by TCRdb to 2020 to 2022). To prepare the library, the immunoSEQ multiplex PCR assay was applied. What TCRdb holds here is the immuneACCESS table cut down to in-frame rearrangements. Part of the clones is not present; checked against another copy, under half of the missing clones reflect an unresolved V gene, and the others are unexplained. The sample table shows approximately 230,000 clones, and approximately 80% are seen once. Roughly 4% of the sample lies in the top ten. Sequencing was carried out using peripheral blood. These receptors originate from a woman between 40 and 55 years old with active or convalescent COVID-19.

V is TRBV18 and J is TRBJ2-2; 13 bases agree with TRBD2. The CDR3 is made up of 19 amino acids. Trimming cost V 6 bases and J 3 bases; bases outside gene matches: 13. In germline, CDR1 is KGHSH, CDR2 LQKENI. CDR3 nucleotide sequence: TGTGCCAGCTCCCTCCGCTCACTAGCGGGGGGGCCGCACACCGGGGAGCTGTTTTTT. Residues: CASSLRSLAGGPHTGELFF.

The V gene is TRBV7-9, the J gene TRBJ1-4, with 10 bases matching TRBD1. Germline loops: CDR1 SEHNR, CDR2 FQNEAQ (reference sequence). This CDR3 has 14 residues. V shed 5 bases, J shed 5 bases, and the junction held 2 bases outside the gene matches. CDR3 region: CASSEDRGNEKLFF. In nucleotides, the CDR3 is TGTGCCAGCAGCGAGGACAGGGGGAATGAAAAACTGTTTTTT.

J is TRBJ1-1 and V is TRBV5-1; 7 bases agree with TRBD1. J lost 5 bases, V lost 3 bases, and 10 bases had no gene match. CDR3 length: 15 residues. CDR1 is SGHRS, CDR2 YFSETQ, per germline. The DNA of the CDR3 is TGCGCCAGCAGCTACGCGACAGGGCTAAGGACTGAAGCTTTCTTT. Translation gives CASSYATGLRTEAFF.

This chain links TRBV11-2 with TRBJ2-1; 9 bases agree with TRBD2. The germline CDR1 and CDR2 sequences are SGHAT and FQNNGV. This CDR3 region has 15 residues. V shed 1 base and J 10 bases; nucleotides not matched to a gene: 8. The CDR3, as DNA: TGTGCCAGCAGCTTAGCTAGCGGGGCCGTGGGGGAGCAGTTCTTC. Protein sequence: CASSLASGAVGEQFF.

This clone was recorded once. The V and J genes are TRBV4-1 and TRBJ2-7; 10 bases align to TRBD1. CDR3 size: 18 residues. Germline assignment: CDR1 MGHRA and CDR2 YSYEKL. After removal of 1 base from V and 6 bases from J, the junction contained 15 bases not matched to a gene. The CDR3 nucleotides are TGCGCCAGCAGCCAAGGCCGGGGCCTTGACAGGGGGCGCTTCGAGCAGTACGTC. This gives the protein CASSQGRGLDRGRFEQYV.

The J gene is TRBJ2-4, the V gene TRBV11-3; TRBD2 aligns across 13 bases. Germline loops: CDR1 SGHNT, CDR2 YENEEA. The CDR3 length is 14 residues. With 5 bases clipped from V and 16 bases from J, the junction kept 11 bases outside the gene matches. DNA of the CDR3: TGTGCCAGCAGCCTCGGACTAGCGGGGGCCCTGCCATACTTC. This sequence encodes CASSLGLAGALPYF.

The chain uses TRBV3-1 (or the pseudogene TRBV3-2) and TRBJ1-6, with D hard to call. Trimming cost V 4 bases and J 7 bases, with 8 bases left between them. CDR3 length: 13 amino acids. Germline values: CDR1 LGHDT, CDR2 YNNKEL (reference sequence). The CDR3 DNA follows: TGTGCCAGCAGCCCCCCTAGGAATTCACCCCTCCACTTT. Encoded protein: CASSPPRNSPLHF.

The chain links TRBV15 to TRBJ2-3; TRBD2 matches 7 bases. With V trimmed by 6 bases and J by 4 bases, 4 bases remained unmatched. This CDR3 is 13 amino acids long. Per germline, CDR1 LNHNV and CDR2 YYDKDF (reference sequence). The CDR3 region is CATSSAGADTQYF. The CDR3 bases are TGTGCCACCAGTTCTGCGGGAGCAGATACGCAGTATTTT. The whole variable domain, filled in from reference TRBV15 and TRBJ2-3, reads DAMVIQNPRYQVTQFGKPVTLSCSQTLNHNVMYWYQQKSSQAPKLLFHYYDKDFNNEADTPDNFQSRRPNTSFCFLDIRSPGLGDTAMYLCATSSAGADTQYFGPGTRLTVL.

The chain has TRBV30 and TRBJ2-3; 10 bases map to TRBD1. J lost 3 bases, V lost 1 base, and 4 bases had no gene match. CDR3 size: 15 residues. Germline values: CDR1 GTSNPN, CDR2 SVGIG (reference sequence). For the CDR3, the DNA is TGTGCCTGGAGTGGCTCGGGACAGGGGACAGATACGCAGTATTTT. It encodes CAWSGSGQGTDTQYF.

This chain uses TRBV3-1 (or the pseudogene TRBV3-2) with TRBJ1-1; D not resolved. The CDR3 sequence is 13 residues long. V was clipped by 4 bases and J by 9 bases, with 15 bases between them. The V gene's germline CDR1 is LGHDT and CDR2 YNNKEL (reference sequence). DNA of the CDR3: TGTGCCAGCAGCCCTATAGAGGCAGCTAAAGCTTTCTTT. Protein: CASSPIEAAKAFF.

The chain links TRBV27 to TRBJ2-1; 7 nucleotides match TRBD1. Germline CDR1 reads MNHEY; CDR2 reads SMNVEV (reference sequence). The CDR3 sequence is 15 residues long. Losses at the gene ends were 3 bases for V and 4 bases for J; bases not matched to a gene: 6. The DNA of the CDR3 is TGTGCCAGCAGTTTCGAAGGGGGCCCATACAATGAGCAGTTCTTC. Encoded protein: CASSFEGGPYNEQFF.

The chain employs TRBV3-1 (or the pseudogene TRBV3-2) and TRBJ1-6; 7 nucleotides align to TRBD1. The CDR3 loop spans 16 amino acids. Trimming cost V 2 bases and J 8 bases; bases outside gene matches: 9. CDR1 and CDR2 (germline): LGHDT, YNNKEL (reference sequence). CDR3 nucleotides: TGTGCCAGCAGCCAATTCACGACAGGGATGCATTCACCCCTCCACTTT. It is translated as CASSQFTTGMHSPLHF.

The rearrangement links TRBV5-1 to TRBJ2-3; no definite D call. There are 14 residues in the CDR3. Germline CDR1 reads SGHRS; CDR2 reads YFSETQ. V lost 0 bases and J 2 bases, leaving 7 bases between the germline ends. CDR3 region: CASSLATFTDTQYF. CDR3 nucleotide sequence: TGCGCCAGCAGCTTGGCTACTTTCACAGATACGCAGTATTTT.

This chain connects TRBV7-9 to TRBJ1-2; 7 nucleotides align to TRBD1. With 5 bases clipped from V and 6 bases from J, the junction kept 9 bases outside the gene matches. Germline V gene data show CDR1 as SEHNR and CDR2 as FQNEAQ (reference sequence). This CDR3 has 14 amino acids. The chain's CDR3 is CASSTTTGYDGYTF. CDR3 DNA: TGTGCCAGCAGCACGACGACAGGGTACGATGGCTACACCTTC.

The chain links TRBV6-1 to TRBJ1-2; TRBD1 matches at 8 bases. From germline, CDR1 is MNHNS and CDR2 SASEGT. The V segment lost 3 bases and the J segment 3 bases; nucleotides outside the gene matches: 12. The CDR3 covers 17 residues. DNA for the CDR3: TGTGCCAGCAGTGAGTGGGGGACAGGTGACGGGGACTATGGCTACACCTTC. Translation: CASSEWGTGDGDYGYTF.

This chain joins TRBV5-1 and TRBJ1-1; TRBD1 matches at 9 bases. Germline trimming cut 4 bases from V and 6 bases from J; bases unmatched to any gene: 13. Germline V CDR1 and CDR2: SGHRS, YFSETQ. The CDR3 has 16 residues. The CDR3 reads CASSETGQGPRAEAFF. The CDR3 DNA sequence: TGCGCCAGCAGCGAAACTGGACAGGGGCCGAGGGCTGAAGCTTTCTTT.

The table lists this clone with a count of one. Here the CDR3 reads CASSLGEGVNGYTF. The DNA of the CDR3 is TGCGCCAGCAGCTTGGGTGAGGGGGTAAATGGCTACACCTTC. The rearrangement uses TRBV5-1 and TRBJ1-2; D is perhaps TRBD1 (6 bases). This CDR3 is 14 amino acids long. Between the trimmed V and J ends, which lost 0 bases and 6 bases, there was a span of 12 bases. The germline gives CDR1 SGHRS, CDR2 YFSETQ.

This chain links TRBV28 with TRBJ2-3; D is perhaps TRBD2 (6 bases). Per germline, CDR1 MDHEN and CDR2 SYDVKM. The CDR3 sequence is 14 residues long. The ends were cut back, 5 bases at V and 5 bases at J, with 14 bases in the middle. CDR3 region: CASSPGGVLDTQYF. The CDR3 coding sequence is TGTGCCAGCAGTCCAGGCGGGGTCTTAGATACGCAGTATTTT.